The 27 T cell receptor beta chains presented below share a single source sample, sequenced in a study of T-cell memory formation after mild COVID-19. TCRdb called the 5' RACE reads again in MiXCR, with one record for every CDR3 protein. This repertoire shows some 410,000 distinct CDR3 sequences, under 25% found once; its top ten account for around 12%. The source material was PBMCs or a T cell subset sorted from them (not recorded which). These receptors were taken from an adult woman who had mild COVID-19 (a few samples of this study predate the infection). Cell type and time point are not known.

This clonotype was recorded many times. The chain is built from TRBV5-1 and TRBJ1-2; D is unresolved. Trimming took off 0 bases at V and 3 bases at J, with 9 bases between the two ends. The CDR3 has 14 amino acids. The germline gives CDR1 SGHRS, CDR2 YFSETQ. CDR3 residues: CASSLGRQDYGYTF. The CDR3 DNA is TGCGCCAGCAGCTTGGGTCGCCAGGACTATGGCTACACCTTC.

This clonotype has more than one count but fewer than ten. This sequence joins TRBV6-5 and TRBJ2-7, with 9 bases fitting TRBD2. V was pared by 2 bases and J by 0 bases, with 2 bases of the junction left unmatched. The CDR3 contains 15 residues. In germline, CDR1 is MNHEY, CDR2 SVGAGI. Written as DNA, the CDR3 is TGTGCCAGCAGTTACGCTAGCGGGGTCTCCTACGAGCAGTACTTC. This gives the protein CASSYASGVSYEQYF.

The chain couples TRBV7-8 to TRBJ1-1, with 11 bases that match TRBD1. The CDR3 runs 14 residues. Germline-derived CDR1 and CDR2 are SGHVS and FQNEAQ. V shed 5 bases, J shed 10 bases, and the junction held 9 bases outside the gene matches. The CDR3 loop reads CASSPGQGAWGAFF. The CDR3 bases are TGTGCCAGCAGCCCAGGACAGGGGGCGTGGGGAGCTTTCTTT.

This clonotype appeared a few times. V gene TRBV7-9 combines with J gene TRBJ2-3; D unclear. Germline-derived CDR1 and CDR2 are SEHNR and FQNEAQ (reference sequence). V lost 2 bases to trimming and J lost 3 bases, with 9 bases between them. The CDR3 has 14 amino acids. CDR3 sequence reads: CASSLTRTTDTQYF. CDR3 nucleotides: TGTGCCAGCAGCTTAACCAGAACTACAGATACGCAGTATTTT.

CDR3 sequence reads: CASSGRLADTQYF. In nucleotides, the CDR3 is TGCGCCAGCAGCGGCCGACTAGCCGATACGCAGTATTTT. The rearrangement uses TRBV5-1 and TRBJ2-3, with TRBD2 identical over 7 bases. CDR3 length: 13 residues. Germline values: CDR1 SGHRS, CDR2 YFSETQ. The J segment lost 6 bases and the V segment lost 4 bases, leaving 5 bases of the junction unmatched.

The chain has TRBV2 and TRBJ2-3; D call uncertain. Looked up from germline, CDR1 is SNHLY and CDR2 is FYNNEI. This CDR3 spans 12 amino acids. V lost 1 base to trimming and J lost 2 bases, with 1 base between them. CDR3: CASSEDTDTQYF. As DNA, the CDR3 is TGTGCCAGCAGTGAAGACACAGATACGCAGTATTTT.

This chain connects TRBV7-2 to TRBJ1-4; D possibly corresponds to TRBD1 (6 bases). V was pared by 5 bases and J by 8 bases, with 15 bases between. CDR3 length: 14 amino acids. CDR1 is SGHTA and CDR2 is FQGNSA in the germline V gene. CDR3 region: CASSIGQSGEKLFF. CDR3 DNA sequence: TGTGCCAGCAGCATCGGACAGTCTGGAGAAAAACTGTTTTTT.

This rearrangement joins TRBV12-3 or TRBV12-4 to TRBJ1-1; D is undetermined. CDR3 length equals 13 residues. V was shortened by 3 bases and J by 4 bases, with 9 bases between the two germline ends. The CDR3 nucleotides read TGTGCCAGCAGTTTTTCGGGGAGCACTGAAGCTTTCTTT. The encoded protein is CASSFSGSTEAFF.

The rearrangement links TRBV4-2 to TRBJ2-7; D might be TRBD2 (5 bases). Trimming cost V 1 base and J 5 bases, with 15 bases left between them. Germline V CDR1 and CDR2: LGHNA, YNFKEQ. CDR3 length equals 15 residues. The CDR3: CASSQGVPPRDEQYF. CDR3 sequence (DNA): TGTGCCAGCAGCCAAGGAGTCCCGCCGAGGGACGAGCAGTACTTC.

This chain uses TRBV24-1 with TRBJ2-2, with 10 nucleotides matching TRBD1. Germline-derived CDR1 and CDR2 are KGHDR and SFDVKD. This CDR3 is built from 17 residues. The V and J ends lost 4 bases and 6 bases, in that order; junction bases with no gene match: 10. The CDR3 reads CATSEPTGGYQAGELFF. In DNA, the CDR3 is TGTGCCACCAGTGAGCCGACAGGGGGCTACCAGGCCGGGGAGCTGTTTTTT.

This clonotype has a single count. The V and J genes are TRBV5-4 and TRBJ2-3; TRBD2 is a possible D gene (6 bases). The CDR3 contains 17 residues. Trimming pared 4 bases from V and 2 bases from J, leaving 20 bases between. Germline V gene lookup returns CDR1 SGHNT and CDR2 YYREEE (reference sequence). The CDR3 sequence: CASSRRAAAGYTDTQYF. The CDR3 bases are TGTGCCAGCAGCCGACGAGCTGCGGCGGGGTACACAGATACGCAGTATTTT.

The table lists this clonotype with a few counts. V gene TRBV20-1 combines with J gene TRBJ2-1; D is possibly TRBD1 or TRBD2 (6 bases each). The V and J ends lost 6 bases and 5 bases respectively, with 14 bases between them. The germline V gene encodes CDR1 DFQATT and CDR2 SNEGSKA (reference sequence). This CDR3 is 13 amino acids long. In nucleotides, the CDR3 is TGCAGTGCCCGGGGGCGCCCCGACAATGAGCAGTTCTTC. Residues: CSARGRPDNEQFF.

J is TRBJ2-5 and V is TRBV7-3; D is unresolved. Germline values: CDR1 SGHTA, CDR2 FQGTGA. With 0 bases removed from V and 5 bases from J, the gap between germline ends came to 7 bases. This CDR3 contains 13 residues. CDR3 in amino acids: CASSLTPRETQYF. CDR3 nucleotides: TGTGCCAGCAGCTTAACCCCAAGGGAGACCCAGTACTTC.

This clonotype was detected only a few times. CDR3 sequence (DNA): TGTGCCAGCAGCTTAATTGGCGGCGGTCAAGAAGCTTTCTTT. It encodes CASSLIGGGQEAFF. This chain joins TRBV7-2 and TRBJ1-1; no clear D gene. Looked up from germline, CDR1 is SGHTA and CDR2 is FQGNSA. V was trimmed by 2 bases and J by 8 bases, leaving 15 bases between them. The CDR3 has 14 amino acids.

The chain employs TRBV25-1 and TRBJ1-6; D is uncertain. V lost 6 bases, J lost 6 bases, and 9 bases lay in between. The V gene's germline CDR1 is MGHDK and CDR2 SYGVNS. The CDR3 extends over 13 amino acids. The CDR3 loop is CASRTAINSPLHF. The DNA for the CDR3 is TGTGCCAGCAGGACGGCCATTAATTCACCCCTCCACTTT.

This clonotype has only one observation. This sequence joins TRBV9 and TRBJ2-1; D unresolved. Deletions cut 0 bases from V and 12 bases from J, with 22 bases between. The CDR3 runs to 16 residues. Germline CDR1 is SGDLS and CDR2 is YYNGEE. The CDR3 region is CASSVATEARPGGQFF. The DNA for the CDR3 is TGTGCCAGCAGCGTAGCTACGGAAGCCCGACCGGGTGGGCAGTTCTTC. Together with reference TRBV9 and TRBJ2-1, the CDR3 gives the full variable domain: DSGVTQTPKHLITATGQRVTLRCSPRSGDLSVYWYQQSLDQGLQFLIQYYNGEERAKGNILERFSAQQFPDLHSELNLSSLELGDSALYFCASSVATEARPGGQFFGPGTRLTVL.

The V gene is TRBV2, the J gene TRBJ2-5, with D perhaps TRBD1 (6 bases). V lost 6 bases and J 2 bases, leaving 10 bases between the germline ends. The germline V gene has CDR1 SNHLY and CDR2 FYNNEI. CDR3 length: 13 amino acids. CDR3 nucleotides: TGTGCCAGCAGACCACAGGGTCAAGAGACCCAGTACTTC. It yields the protein CASRPQGQETQYF.

This clonotype was counted between two and nine times. The rearrangement links TRBV5-1 to TRBJ2-4; D call uncertain. Trimming took 0 bases from V and 0 from J, leaving 10 bases between them. CDR3 length: 16 amino acids. Germline lookup yields CDR1 SGHRS and CDR2 YFSETQ. CDR3 loop: CASSLELPLAKNIQYF. The CDR3 nucleotides read TGCGCCAGCAGCTTGGAACTCCCCCTAGCCAAAAACATTCAGTACTTC.

The chain carries TRBV5-1 and TRBJ2-5, with D tentatively TRBD1 (5 bases). Germline V gene data show CDR1 as SGHRS and CDR2 as YFSETQ. V gave up 7 bases and J gave up 5 bases, with 18 bases separating them. This CDR3 comprises 14 residues. The CDR3 sequence: CASPLGASPETQYF. The CDR3 DNA reads as TGCGCCAGCCCACTTGGGGCATCTCCGGAGACCCAGTACTTC. The full variable domain, rest sourced from reference TRBV5-1 and TRBJ2-5, is KAGVTQTPRYLIKTRGQQVTLSCSPISGHRSVSWYQQTPGQGLQFLFEYFSETQRNKGNFPGRFSGRQFSNSRSEMNVSTLELGDSALYLCASPLGASPETQYFGPGTRLLVL.

The chain has TRBV24-1 and TRBJ1-5; 8 bases fit TRBD1. The CDR3 spans 16 residues. With V trimmed by 5 bases and J by 2 bases, 7 bases remained unmatched. CDR1 is KGHDR, CDR2 SFDVKD, per germline. In DNA form, the CDR3 reads TGTGCCACCAGTGCCTCAGGGGGCACGGGCAATCAGCCCCAGCATTTT. Translating gives CATSASGGTGNQPQHF.

This CDR3 reads CASSYRQGARTQYF. CDR3 in DNA: TGTGCCAGCAGTTACCGACAGGGGGCCCGAACGCAGTATTTT. This chain joins TRBV27 and TRBJ2-3, with TRBD1 identical over 10 bases. Germline V CDR1 and CDR2: MNHEY, SMNVEV (reference sequence). J gave up 9 bases and V 4 bases, and 7 bases lay outside the gene matches. The CDR3 length is 14 residues.

The chain recombines TRBV24-1 with TRBJ2-7; 9 bases map to TRBD1. Looked up from germline, CDR1 is KGHDR and CDR2 is SFDVKD. The CDR3 sequence is 13 residues long. V gave up 4 bases and J gave up 7 bases; unmatched junction bases: 4. CDR3 amino acids: CATSDQTGGEQYF. The CDR3 nucleotides are TGTGCCACCAGTGACCAGACAGGGGGAGAGCAGTACTTC.

The rearrangement links TRBV6-1 to TRBJ1-6; D is uncertain. CDR3 length: 14 residues. Per germline, CDR1 MNHNS and CDR2 SASEGT. V lost 2 bases to trimming and J lost 11 bases, with 13 bases between them. For the CDR3, the DNA is TGTGCCAGCAGTGAACTGGTCAGTGACACACCCCTCCACTTT. It encodes CASSELVSDTPLHF.

The V gene is TRBV6-5, the J gene TRBJ1-4; 7 nucleotides match TRBD1. The CDR3 runs 15 residues. J was trimmed by 3 bases and V by 6 bases; bases with no gene match: 7. The germline gives CDR1 MNHEY, CDR2 SVGAGI. CDR3 nucleotides: TGTGCCAGCAGAAGTACAGGGGCGCCTAATGAAAAACTGTTTTTT. It translates to CASRSTGAPNEKLFF.

This clonotype turned up a few times. The gene calls are TRBV27 and TRBJ2-7, with 7 bases identical to TRBD1. Germline trimming cut 4 bases from V and 0 bases from J; bases unmatched to any gene: 6. Germline CDR1 MNHEY, CDR2 SMNVEV (reference sequence). This CDR3 contains 15 residues. The CDR3 here is CASSSPGQSSYEQYF. The CDR3, as DNA: TGTGCCAGCAGTTCCCCGGGACAGAGCTCCTACGAGCAGTACTTC.

This clonotype was picked up a small number of times. The V and J genes are TRBV11-2 and TRBJ2-3; 9 bases match TRBD2. The CDR3 loop spans 16 amino acids. V dropped 5 bases and J dropped 4; count of bases not matched to a gene: 10. Germline V gene data show CDR1 as SGHAT and CDR2 as FQNNGV. CDR3: CASSPYRREGPDTQYF. The CDR3 DNA reads TGTGCCAGCAGCCCGTATAGGCGGGAGGGCCCAGATACGCAGTATTTT.

This clonotype was recorded a few times. V is TRBV6-5 and J is TRBJ2-1; D may be TRBD1 or TRBD2 (5 bases each). Trimming cost V 10 bases and J 0 bases, with 16 bases left between them. Germline lookup yields CDR1 MNHEY and CDR2 SVGAGI. The CDR3 is 15 amino acids. The CDR3: CATNGGGYSYNEQFF. The CDR3 DNA reads as TGTGCCACCAACGGTGGGGGTTACTCCTACAATGAGCAGTTCTTC.